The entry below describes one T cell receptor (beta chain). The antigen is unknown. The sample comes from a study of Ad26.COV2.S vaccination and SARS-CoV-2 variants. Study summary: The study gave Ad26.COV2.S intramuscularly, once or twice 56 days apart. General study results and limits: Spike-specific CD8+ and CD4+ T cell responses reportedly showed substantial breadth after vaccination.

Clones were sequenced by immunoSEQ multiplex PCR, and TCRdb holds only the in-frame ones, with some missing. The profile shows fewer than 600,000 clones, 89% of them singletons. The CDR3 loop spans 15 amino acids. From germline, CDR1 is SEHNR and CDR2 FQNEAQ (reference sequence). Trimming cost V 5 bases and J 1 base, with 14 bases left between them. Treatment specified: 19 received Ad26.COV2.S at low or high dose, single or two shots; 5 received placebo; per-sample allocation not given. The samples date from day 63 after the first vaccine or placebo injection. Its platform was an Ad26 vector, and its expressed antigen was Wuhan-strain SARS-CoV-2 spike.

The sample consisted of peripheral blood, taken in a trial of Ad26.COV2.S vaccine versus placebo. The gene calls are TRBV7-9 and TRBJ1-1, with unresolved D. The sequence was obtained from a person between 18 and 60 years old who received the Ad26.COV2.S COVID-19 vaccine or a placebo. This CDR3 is CASSPDPRTNTEAFF. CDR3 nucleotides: TGTGCCAGCAGCCCGGACCCCAGGACGAACACTGAAGCTTTCTTT.